One and the same sample provided the 16 T cell receptor beta chains below, sequenced in a study of blood T cell repertoires in COVID-19. Measured with immunoSEQ multiplex PCR; TCRdb has only the in-frame clones, and not every one. Counted here are 220,000 or so clones, 80% to 85% occurring once; the ten biggest clones make up approximately 7.6%. Material for sequencing was peripheral blood. These receptors were taken from a woman at least 80 years old with COVID-19, enrolled during active disease.

The chain carries TRBV6-2 or TRBV6-3 and TRBJ1-2; possible D gene TRBD1, 5 bases. Germline V gives CDR1 MNHEY, CDR2 SVGEGT. Trimming removed 5 bases at V and 2 bases at J, with 15 bases between. The CDR3 loop spans 15 amino acids. The CDR3 DNA sequence: TGTGCCAGCAGTCTGCAGGGAGGCCCCAACTATGGCTACACCTTC. This translates into CASSLQGGPNYGYTF.

The chain links TRBV5-1 to TRBJ1-1; tentatively, D is TRBD1 (6 bases). V shed 0 bases and J shed 4 bases, with 7 bases lying between them. The germline V gene encodes CDR1 SGHRS and CDR2 YFSETQ. The CDR3 has 13 residues. CDR3 sequence: CASSLVQGTEAFF. CDR3 in DNA: TGCGCCAGCAGCTTGGTACAGGGCACTGAAGCTTTCTTT.

The chain links TRBV5-1 to TRBJ1-1; tentatively, D is TRBD1 (6 bases). Trimming took off 0 bases at V and 4 bases at J, with 16 bases between the two ends. The CDR3 spans 16 residues. Germline assignment: CDR1 SGHRS and CDR2 YFSETQ. Here the CDR3 DNA reads TGCGCCAGCAGCTTGGGGAGTTGGGACAAAGGCACTGAAGCTTTCTTT. Translation: CASSLGSWDKGTEAFF. The variable domain in full, with the rest retrieved from reference TRBV5-1 and TRBJ1-1, is KAGVTQTPRYLIKTRGQQVTLSCSPISGHRSVSWYQQTPGQGLQFLFEYFSETQRNKGNFPGRFSGRQFSNSRSEMNVSTLELGDSALYLCASSLGSWDKGTEAFFGQGTRLTVV.

This clone turned up a few times. The chain recombines TRBV6-4 with TRBJ2-1; 8 bases are shared with TRBD2. The V gene's germline CDR1 is MRHNA and CDR2 SNTAGT. V shed 5 bases and J 6 bases; nucleotides not matched to a gene: 9. This CDR3 comprises 15 residues. The chain's CDR3 is CASSPEVAGSNEQFF. DNA for the CDR3: TGTGCCAGCAGTCCCGAGGTAGCGGGGTCCAATGAGCAGTTCTTC.

V and J are TRBV6-5 and TRBJ2-7; possibly TRBD2 for D (6 bases). CDR1 MNHEY and CDR2 SVGAGI come from the germline V gene. Deletions cut 2 bases from V and 1 base from J, with 15 bases between. The CDR3 extends over 16 amino acids. Here the CDR3 reads CASSYTYSGQSYEQYF. CDR3 bases: TGTGCCAGCAGTTACACCTACAGCGGGCAATCCTACGAGCAGTACTTC.

The genes are TRBV6-5 and TRBJ2-1; D gene ambiguous. The V gene's germline CDR1 is MNHEY and CDR2 SVGAGI. The CDR3 runs 15 residues. V gave up 5 bases and J gave up 2 bases, with 13 bases separating them. The CDR3, as DNA: TGTGCCAGCAGTCCTCCAAGGAGTGCCTACAATGAGCAGTTCTTC. This encodes CASSPPRSAYNEQFF.

The chain links TRBV4-1 to TRBJ2-7; D gene ambiguous. Germline loops: CDR1 MGHRA, CDR2 YSYEKL. The CDR3 runs to 12 residues. Trimming cost V 4 bases and J 4 bases, with 8 bases left between them. The CDR3 region is CASSLNSYEQYF. Here the CDR3 DNA reads TGCGCCAGCAGCCTCAACTCTTACGAGCAGTACTTC.

The chain carries TRBV2 and TRBJ2-5, with 9 positions matching TRBD1. In germline, CDR1 is SNHLY, CDR2 FYNNEI. The V segment lost 4 bases and the J segment 4 bases; nucleotides outside the gene matches: 7. The CDR3 consists of 15 residues. CDR3 sequence: CASSAGTGIRETQYF. DNA of the CDR3: TGTGCCAGCAGTGCCGGGACAGGGATACGAGAGACCCAGTACTTC.

The chain has TRBV20-1 and TRBJ2-7, with a possible D match to TRBD2 (5 bases). The CDR3 covers 11 residues. V was cut by 8 bases and J by 5 bases, with 13 bases left in between. Germline V lookup: CDR1 DFQATT, CDR2 SNEGSKA (reference sequence). The CDR3 protein is CSRVDGDEQYF. The DNA of the CDR3 is TGCAGTCGGGTGGACGGGGACGAGCAGTACTTC.

The V gene is TRBV5-1, the J gene TRBJ2-1; 14 bases agree with TRBD2. This CDR3 contains 15 residues. Germline-derived CDR1 and CDR2 are SGHRS and YFSETQ. After removal of 4 bases from V and 6 bases from J, the junction contained 3 bases not matched to a gene. CDR3 bases: TGCGCCAGCAGCCTGGGACTAGCGGGGGCCAATGAGCAGTTCTTC. Protein: CASSLGLAGANEQFF.

This clone was counted a single time. The chain combines TRBV30 with TRBJ2-7, with D hard to call. Per the germline V gene, CDR1 is GTSNPN and CDR2 is SVGIG (reference sequence). V was pared by 1 base and J by 2 bases, with 6 bases between. CDR3 length equals 12 residues. The CDR3 DNA is TGTGCCTGGAGTGCCAGTCCCTACGAGCAGTACTTC. It is translated as CAWSASPYEQYF.

The chain couples TRBV12-3 or TRBV12-4 to TRBJ1-1; unclear D gene. Trimming removed 1 base from V and 9 bases from J, with 6 bases in between. The CDR3 spans 11 residues. The CDR3 is CASSLGSKAFF. CDR3 nucleotide sequence: TGTGCCAGCAGTTTAGGAAGCAAAGCTTTCTTT.

The CDR3 nucleotides read TGTGCCAGCAGCCTACGACAGCTACATATCCTAACTATGGAAGACGCCGACTGCTACACCTTC. Its translation is CASSLRQLHILTMEDADCYTF. V is TRBV21-1 and J is TRBJ1-2; the table's D gene call, TRBD1, was not cross checked with the DNA. TRBV21-1 is a pseudogene. The CDR3 length is 21 residues.

This clone was counted a few times. The V gene is TRBV7-9, the J gene TRBJ1-1; 8 nucleotides align to TRBD1. V shed 3 bases and J 4 bases; nucleotides not matched to a gene: 4. Germline assignment: CDR1 SEHNR and CDR2 FQNEAQ (reference sequence). This CDR3 has 14 residues. CDR3 amino acids: CASSFPGGGTEAFF. The CDR3 DNA follows: TGTGCCAGCAGCTTTCCAGGGGGCGGCACTGAAGCTTTCTTT.

The chain employs TRBV7-3 and TRBJ2-3, with 12 bases that match TRBD2. V shed 5 bases and J 0 bases; nucleotides not matched to a gene: 3. Per the germline V gene, CDR1 is SGHTA and CDR2 is FQGTGA. The CDR3 runs to 16 residues. CDR3 protein: CASSTGLAGSTDTQYF. CDR3 DNA sequence: TGTGCCAGCAGCACCGGACTAGCGGGGAGCACAGATACGCAGTATTTT. Full variable domain (outside the CDR3, taken from reference TRBV7-3 and TRBJ2-3): GAGVSQTPSNKVTEKGKYVELRCDPISGHTALYWYRQSLGQGPEFLIYFQGTGAADDSGLPNDRFFAVRPEGSVSTLKIQRTERGDSAVYLCASSTGLAGSTDTQYFGPGTRLTVL.

This rearrangement joins TRBV11-3 to TRBJ2-1; D is possibly TRBD2 (7 bases). Germline V gene sequence: CDR1 SGHNT, CDR2 YENEEA. The CDR3 extends over 15 amino acids. Trimming took off 3 bases at V and 1 base at J, with 10 bases between the two ends. CDR3 residues: CASSLGGPSYNEQFF. For the CDR3, the DNA is TGTGCCAGCAGCTTGGGGGGGCCGTCCTACAATGAGCAGTTCTTC.